This T cell receptor (beta chain) was identified in a study of OX40 agonist ivuxolimab in advanced cancers. Overall study results and limits: Expanded clones were, on average, more numerous in CD8+ T cells than in CD4+. The antigens recognized by the expanded peripheral T cells, that is their antigen specificity, were not determined.

The repertoire was sequenced with immunoSEQ multiplex PCR; TCRdb's copy has only in-frame clones and lacks some. Of fewer than 70,000 clones in the sample, over 65% were seen once. This clone appeared once. The antigen is undetermined. V was pared by 7 bases and J by 4 bases, with 12 bases of the junction left unmatched. The V gene's germline CDR1 is LNHDA and CDR2 SQIVND (reference sequence). CDR3 length: 15 residues. Sequences were derived from CD4+ or CD8+ T cells sorted from blood, sampled in a trial of the OX40 agonist ivuxolimab. This receptor was taken from an adult with an advanced solid tumor such as melanoma, head and neck, liver or kidney cancer. The rearrangement uses TRBV19 and TRBJ2-7, with 8 bases aligning to TRBD1. The CDR3 sequence: CASTAGTGSWYEQYF. DNA of the CDR3: TGTGCCAGTACCGCCGGGACAGGATCTTGGTACGAGCAGTACTTC.